The TCR beta chain described here comes from a study of technical replicates of blood from several donors. Clones were read by immunoSEQ multiplex PCR, and TCRdb kept only the in-frame ones, dropping some. The sample has 40,000 to 60,000 clones, roughly 90% seen once. Germline V CDR1 and CDR2: SGHNT, YYREEE (reference sequence). With 2 bases clipped from V and 1 base from J, the junction kept 6 bases outside the gene matches. The CDR3 consists of 15 residues. The sample was PBMCs. The V gene is TRBV5-4, the J gene TRBJ2-7; 7 bases fit TRBD2. The receptor was isolated from a human donor in good health. Some clones in this sample may be carry-over from other donors' samples. The CDR3 DNA is TGTGCCAGCAGCTTTGGAGGGCGGGAGTCCTACGAGCAGTACTTC. Translation: CASSFGGRESYEQYF. The full variable domain, its missing parts supplied by reference TRBV5-4 and TRBJ2-7, is ETGVTQSPTHLIKTRGQQVTLRCSSQSGHNTVSWYQQALGQGPQFIFQYYREEENGRGNFPPRFSGLQFPNYSSELNVNALELDDSALYLCASSFGGRESYEQYFGPGTRLTVT.